The source of this TCR beta chain is a study of blood T cell repertoires in COVID-19. Study overall: Samples representing acute and convalescent COVID-19 were sourced from the United States, Italy and Spain.

Produced via immunoSEQ multiplex PCR; TCRdb's table is partial and in-frame only. The table records approximately 220,000 clones, roughly 90% of them present only once. Participants were placed into cohorts based on the clinical history they reported. From germline, CDR1 is SNHLY and CDR2 FYNNEI. The junction had 3 bases not matched to a gene; V was cut back by 8 bases and J by 4 bases. The length of the CDR3 is 14 residues. The specimen was PBMCs or T cells enriched from blood (not recorded which). The clonotype was recovered from a woman aged 30 to 39 who had recovered from COVID-19. The V gene is TRBV2, the J gene TRBJ2-2; the match to TRBD2 covers 11 bases. CDR3 DNA: TGTGCCAGCGGGCTAGCGGGGGGCACCGGGGAGCTGTTTTTT. This sequence encodes CASGLAGGTGELFF.